Listed here are 9 T cell receptor beta chains from one sample, sequenced in a study of identical twins. TCRdb reprocessed the 5' RACE reads via MiXCR and lists one record per CDR3 protein. The repertoire consists of 1.5 million to 2 million distinct CDR3 sequences, with less than 40% occurring once and the leading ten covering 0.25% to 0.3%. Sequenced material: cord blood. The source is a newborn girl in good health.

This clonotype occurred a few times. The rearrangement uses TRBV10-3 and TRBJ2-3, with 14 nucleotides matching TRBD2. V lost 5 bases, J lost 1 base, and 8 bases stayed unmatched. The CDR3 is 18 amino acids. In germline, CDR1 is ENHRY, CDR2 SYGVKD. In nucleotides, the CDR3 is TGTGCCATCAGTTATTCAGGGACTAGCGGGAGAGGCACAGATACGCAGTATTTT. It yields the protein CAISYSGTSGRGTDTQYF.

This chain joins TRBV3-1 and TRBJ2-7; perhaps D is TRBD1 or TRBD2 (5 bases each). V lost 1 base, J lost 3 bases, and 7 bases lay in between. The CDR3 runs to 13 residues. CDR1 LGHDT and CDR2 YNNKEL come from the germline V gene (reference sequence). The DNA for the CDR3 is TGTGCCAGCAGCCAAGGGGACGTCTACGAGCAGTACTTC. Its translation is CASSQGDVYEQYF.

This clonotype has a count of ten or more. The genes are TRBV4-2 and TRBJ2-3, with 12 bases fitting TRBD2. The CDR3 runs 17 residues. Looked up from germline, CDR1 is LGHNA and CDR2 is YNFKEQ. V dropped 3 bases and J dropped 0; count of bases not matched to a gene: 4. The CDR3 protein is CASSHGTSGLSTDTQYF. The CDR3 DNA reads TGTGCCAGCAGCCATGGGACTAGCGGGCTCAGCACAGATACGCAGTATTTT.

V and J are TRBV11-2 and TRBJ2-1, with a possible D match to TRBD2 (7 bases). The V gene lost 6 bases and the J gene lost 4 bases, with 19 bases spanning the gap. The CDR3 has 16 amino acids. Germline V CDR1 and CDR2: SGHAT, FQNNGV. In DNA, the CDR3 is TGTGCCAGCAGTCAAGGGGGGACTATCATATACAATGAGCAGTTCTTC. Translated, it gives CASSQGGTIIYNEQFF.

The gene calls are TRBV5-1 and TRBJ2-5, with D possibly being TRBD1 or TRBD2 (9 bases each). V lost 3 bases, J lost 11 bases, and 32 bases lay in between. Germline CDR1 is SGHRS and CDR2 is YFSETQ. The CDR3 covers 18 residues. CDR3: CASSWTGVGSGRDNEQYF. Here the CDR3 DNA reads TGCGCCAGCAGCTGGACAGGGGTGGGTAGCGGGAGAGACAATGAGCAGTACTTC.

The V call is TRBV7-9, the J call TRBJ1-1; possible D gene TRBD1, 6 bases. V dropped 5 bases and J dropped 3 bases, with 13 bases sitting between them. CDR1 SEHNR and CDR2 FQNEAQ come from the germline V gene (reference sequence). The CDR3 contains 14 residues. This chain's CDR3 is CASSLREGDTEAFF. CDR3 coding DNA: TGTGCCAGCAGCCTTAGAGAGGGGGACACTGAAGCTTTCTTT.

The chain uses TRBV3-1 and TRBJ2-1; 14 nucleotides agree with TRBD2. CDR1 is LGHDT, CDR2 YNNKEL, per germline (reference sequence). CDR3 length: 17 amino acids. J was trimmed by 7 bases and V by 2 bases; bases with no gene match: 7. The CDR3 here is CASSQIPGTSGRNEQFF. The CDR3 DNA reads as TGTGCCAGCAGCCAAATCCCCGGGACTAGCGGGAGAAATGAGCAGTTCTTC.

The chain has TRBV28 and TRBJ2-7, with 10 bases aligning to TRBD2. Trimming cost V 8 bases and J 0 bases; bases outside gene matches: 16. Germline CDR1 and CDR2: MDHEN and SYDVKM. The CDR3 runs 18 residues. This CDR3 is CASLPLGAPSGSSYEQYF. For the CDR3, the DNA is TGTGCCAGCCTCCCTTTAGGGGCACCTAGCGGGAGCTCCTACGAGCAGTACTTC.

V gene TRBV30 combines with J gene TRBJ1-5; D gene uncertain. CDR3 length: 12 residues. Trimming took off 0 bases at V and 3 bases at J, with 3 bases between the two ends. Germline-derived CDR1 and CDR2 are GTSNPN and SVGIG (reference sequence). This CDR3 is CAWSVHNQPQHF. The CDR3 nucleotides are TGTGCCTGGAGTGTACACAATCAGCCCCAGCATTTT.